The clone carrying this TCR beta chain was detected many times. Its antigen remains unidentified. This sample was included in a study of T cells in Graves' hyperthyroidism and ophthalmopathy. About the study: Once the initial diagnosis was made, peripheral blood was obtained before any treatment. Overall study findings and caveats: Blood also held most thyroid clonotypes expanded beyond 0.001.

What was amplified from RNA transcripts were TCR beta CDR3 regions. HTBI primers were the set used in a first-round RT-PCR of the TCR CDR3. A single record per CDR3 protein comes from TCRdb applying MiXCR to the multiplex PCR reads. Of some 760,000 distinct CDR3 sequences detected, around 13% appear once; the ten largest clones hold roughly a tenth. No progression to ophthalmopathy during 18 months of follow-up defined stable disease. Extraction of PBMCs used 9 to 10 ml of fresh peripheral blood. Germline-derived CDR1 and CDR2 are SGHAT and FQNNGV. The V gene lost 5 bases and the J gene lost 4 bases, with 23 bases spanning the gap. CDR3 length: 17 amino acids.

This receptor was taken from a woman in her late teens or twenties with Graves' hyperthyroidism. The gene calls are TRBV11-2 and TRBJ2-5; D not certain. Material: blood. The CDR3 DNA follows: TGTGCCAGCAGCCTCCAAGGTGGTTCCGCCGGTATAGAGACCCAGTACTTC. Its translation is CASSLQGGSAGIETQYF.